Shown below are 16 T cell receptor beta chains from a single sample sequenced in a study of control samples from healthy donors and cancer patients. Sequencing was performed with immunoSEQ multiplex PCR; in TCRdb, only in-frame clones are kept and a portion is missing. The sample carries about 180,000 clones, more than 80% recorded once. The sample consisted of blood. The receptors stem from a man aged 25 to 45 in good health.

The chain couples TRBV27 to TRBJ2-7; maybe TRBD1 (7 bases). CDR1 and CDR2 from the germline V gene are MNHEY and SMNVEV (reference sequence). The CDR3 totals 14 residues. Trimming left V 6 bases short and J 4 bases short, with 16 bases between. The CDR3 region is CASREGQSRYEQYF. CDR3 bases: TGTGCCAGCAGGGAGGGACAGTCGAGGTACGAGCAGTACTTC.

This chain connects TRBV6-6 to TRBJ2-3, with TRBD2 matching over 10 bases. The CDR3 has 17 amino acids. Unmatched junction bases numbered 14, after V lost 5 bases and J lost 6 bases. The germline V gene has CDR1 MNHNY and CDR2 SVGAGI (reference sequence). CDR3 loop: CASSPMVAGGSGDTQYF. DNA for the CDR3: TGTGCCAGCAGTCCGATGGTAGCGGGGGGTTCTGGCGATACGCAGTATTTT.

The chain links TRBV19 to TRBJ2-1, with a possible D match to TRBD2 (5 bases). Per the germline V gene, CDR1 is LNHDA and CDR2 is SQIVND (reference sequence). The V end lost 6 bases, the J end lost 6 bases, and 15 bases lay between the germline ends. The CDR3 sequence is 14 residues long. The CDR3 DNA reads TGTGCCAGTAGACGAGGAGGAGGCCTCAATGAGCAGTTCTTC. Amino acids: CASRRGGGLNEQFF.

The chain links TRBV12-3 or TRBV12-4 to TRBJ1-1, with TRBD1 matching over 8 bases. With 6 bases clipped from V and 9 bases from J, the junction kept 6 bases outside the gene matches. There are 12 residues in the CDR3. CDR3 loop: CASSYRGNKAFF. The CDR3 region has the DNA TGTGCCAGCAGCTACAGGGGGAATAAAGCTTTCTTT.

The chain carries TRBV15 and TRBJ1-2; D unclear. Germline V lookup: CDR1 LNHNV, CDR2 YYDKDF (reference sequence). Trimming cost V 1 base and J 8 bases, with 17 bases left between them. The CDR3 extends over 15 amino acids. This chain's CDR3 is CATSRAFGPARGYTF. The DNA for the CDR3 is TGTGCCACCAGCAGAGCCTTCGGGCCGGCTAGGGGCTACACCTTC.

The CDR3 DNA follows: TGTGCCAGCAGCCCCGCAACAGGGGGCTATGGCTACACCTTC. Encoded protein: CASSPATGGYGYTF. This chain links TRBV7-9 with TRBJ1-2, with 8 positions matching TRBD1. V lost 5 bases to trimming and J lost 4 bases; unmatched junction nucleotides: 6. Germline V gives CDR1 SEHNR, CDR2 FQNEAQ (reference sequence). CDR3 size: 14 residues.

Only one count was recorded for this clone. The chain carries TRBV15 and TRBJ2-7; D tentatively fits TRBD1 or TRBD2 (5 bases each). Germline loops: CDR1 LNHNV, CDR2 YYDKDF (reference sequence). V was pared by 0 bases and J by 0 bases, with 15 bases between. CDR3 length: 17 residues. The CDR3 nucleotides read TGTGCCACCAGCAGAGATCGCACGGCAGGGAGCTCCTACGAGCAGTACTTC. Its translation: CATSRDRTAGSSYEQYF. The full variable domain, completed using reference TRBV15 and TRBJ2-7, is DAMVIQNPRYQVTQFGKPVTLSCSQTLNHNVMYWYQQKSSQAPKLLFHYYDKDFNNEADTPDNFQSRRPNTSFCFLDIRSPGLGDTAMYLCATSRDRTAGSSYEQYFGPGTRLTVT.

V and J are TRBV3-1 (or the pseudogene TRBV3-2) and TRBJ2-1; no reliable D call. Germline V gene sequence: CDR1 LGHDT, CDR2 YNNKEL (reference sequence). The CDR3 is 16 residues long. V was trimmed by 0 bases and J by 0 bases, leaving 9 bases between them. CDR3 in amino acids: CASSQDGLSSYNEQFF. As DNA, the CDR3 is TGTGCCAGCAGCCAAGACGGGTTGAGCTCCTACAATGAGCAGTTCTTC.

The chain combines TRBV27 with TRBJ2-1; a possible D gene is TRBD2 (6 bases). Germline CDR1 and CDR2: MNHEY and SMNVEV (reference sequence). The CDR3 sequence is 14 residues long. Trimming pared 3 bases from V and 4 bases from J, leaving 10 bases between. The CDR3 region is CASSLEGSYNEQFF. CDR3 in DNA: TGTGCCAGCAGTTTGGAGGGGAGTTACAATGAGCAGTTCTTC.

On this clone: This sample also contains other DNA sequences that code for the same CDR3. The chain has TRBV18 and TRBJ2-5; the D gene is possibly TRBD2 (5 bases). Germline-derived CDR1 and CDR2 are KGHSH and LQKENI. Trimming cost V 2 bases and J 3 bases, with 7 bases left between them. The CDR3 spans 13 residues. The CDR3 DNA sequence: TGTGCCAGCTCACCATACGGGGAAGAGACCCAGTACTTC. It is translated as CASSPYGEETQYF.

CDR3 sequence reads: CATPKGRHGYTF. CDR3 bases: TGTGCCACCCCCAAGGGGAGGCATGGCTACACCTTC. This chain links TRBV27 with TRBJ1-2; TRBD1 might be the D (5 bases). V gave up 10 bases and J gave up 6 bases, with 15 bases separating them. CDR1 and CDR2 from the germline V gene are MNHEY and SMNVEV (reference sequence). The length of the CDR3 is 12 residues.

CDR3 in amino acids: CASSLWTDGNTIYF. The CDR3 DNA reads as TGTGCCAGCAGCCTATGGACAGACGGAAACACCATATATTTT. The chain is built from TRBV7-9 and TRBJ1-3; tentatively, D is TRBD1 (6 bases). The germline CDR1 and CDR2 sequences are SEHNR and FQNEAQ (reference sequence). V was trimmed by 5 bases and J by 4 bases, leaving 12 bases between them. This CDR3 spans 14 amino acids.

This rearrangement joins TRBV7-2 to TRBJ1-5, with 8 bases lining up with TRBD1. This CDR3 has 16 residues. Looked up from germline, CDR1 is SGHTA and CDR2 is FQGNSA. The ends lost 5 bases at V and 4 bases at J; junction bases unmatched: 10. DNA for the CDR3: TGTGCCAGCAGCCCCCCGGGGACAGGCCCTAATCAGCCCCAGCATTTT. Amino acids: CASSPPGTGPNQPQHF.

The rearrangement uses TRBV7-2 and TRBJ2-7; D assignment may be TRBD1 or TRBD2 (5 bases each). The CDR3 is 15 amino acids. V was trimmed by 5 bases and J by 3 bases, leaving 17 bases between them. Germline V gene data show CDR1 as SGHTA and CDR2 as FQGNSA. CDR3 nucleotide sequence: TGTGCCAGCAGCGCGTCAGGGCCGACTATCTACGAGCAGTACTTC. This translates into CASSASGPTIYEQYF.

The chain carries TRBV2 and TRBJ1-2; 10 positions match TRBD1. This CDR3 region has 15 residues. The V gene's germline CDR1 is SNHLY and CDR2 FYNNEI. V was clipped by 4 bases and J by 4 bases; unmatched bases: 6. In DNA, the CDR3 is TGTGCCAGCAGTGGGACAGGGGGGTTCGGCTATGGCTACACCTTC. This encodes CASSGTGGFGYGYTF. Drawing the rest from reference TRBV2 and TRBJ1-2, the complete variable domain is EPEVTQTPSHQVTQMGQEVILRCVPISNHLYFYWYRQILGQKVEFLVSFYNNEISEKSEIFDDQFSVERPDGSNFTLKIRSTKLEDSAMYFCASSGTGGFGYGYTFGSGTRLTVV.

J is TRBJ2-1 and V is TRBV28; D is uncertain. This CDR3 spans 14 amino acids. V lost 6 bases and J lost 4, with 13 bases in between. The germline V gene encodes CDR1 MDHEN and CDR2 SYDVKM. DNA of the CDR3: TGTGCCAGCAGCCGATTGGCGGAGTACAATGAGCAGTTCTTC. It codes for CASSRLAEYNEQFF. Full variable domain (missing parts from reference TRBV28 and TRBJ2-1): DVKVTQSSRYLVKRTGEKVFLECVQDMDHENMFWYRQDPGLGLRLIYFSYDVKMKEKGDIPEGYSVSREKKERFSLILESASTNQTSMYLCASSRLAEYNEQFFGPGTRLTVL.